This T cell receptor (beta chain) is from a study of cytomegalovirus exposure and HLA in healthy donors. The PCR made use of 60 Vbeta and 13 Jbeta primers. Sequencing used immunoSEQ multiplex PCR; TCRdb keeps in-frame clones, though not all of them. Of approximately 90,000 clones detected, over 65% appear once; the ten largest clones hold around 3.2%. The CDR3 has 16 residues. V was clipped by 3 bases and J by 5 bases; unmatched bases: 8. Germline CDR1 reads SNHLY; CDR2 reads FYNNEI. The chain carries TRBV2 and TRBJ2-3; 10 bases are a match to TRBD2. Source material: PBMCs. This receptor was obtained from a middle-aged man in good health and CMV-seronegative. The CDR3 loop reads CASSEGVAGGIDTQYF. The CDR3 nucleotides are TGTGCCAGCAGTGAGGGGGTAGCGGGAGGAATAGATACGCAGTATTTT.